What follows are 21 T cell receptor beta chains derived from one specimen sequenced in a study of blood T cell repertoires in COVID-19. Measured with immunoSEQ multiplex PCR; TCRdb has only the in-frame clones, and not every one. This sample carries about 180,000 clones, around 88% of them seen once, and the ten largest clones take more than 7.5%. Sequencing input: PBMCs or T cells enriched from blood (not recorded which). The receptor source for this set is a woman aged 25 to 39 who had recovered from COVID-19.

The rearrangement joins TRBV19 to TRBJ2-7; the match to TRBD2 covers 7 bases. With V trimmed by 5 bases and J by 2 bases, 9 bases remained unmatched. Germline values: CDR1 LNHDA, CDR2 SQIVND (reference sequence). The CDR3 covers 15 residues. The CDR3, as DNA: TGTGCCAGTAGTTTAGTAGGACTAGGTACCTACGAGCAGTACTTC. Translating gives CASSLVGLGTYEQYF.

The chain is built from TRBV6-5 and TRBJ2-7, with 9 bases matching TRBD1. The CDR3 has 15 residues. The J segment lost 5 bases and the V segment lost 0 bases, leaving 5 bases of the junction unmatched. Germline loops: CDR1 MNHEY, CDR2 SVGAGI. The CDR3 DNA follows: TGTGCCAGCAGTTACTCGCAGGACAGGGGAAACGAGCAGTACTTC. Protein product: CASSYSQDRGNEQYF.

This sequence joins TRBV15 and TRBJ1-1; D gene uncertain. The CDR3 length is 12 residues. Germline-derived CDR1 and CDR2 are LNHNV and YYDKDF (reference sequence). V lost 3 bases and J 5 bases, leaving 7 bases between the germline ends. The CDR3 bases are TGTGCCACCAGCAGTATTATGACTGAAGCTTTCTTT. The encoded protein is CATSSIMTEAFF.

J is TRBJ2-4 and V is TRBV29-1; the D gene is possibly TRBD1 (6 bases). Germline CDR1 is SQVTM and CDR2 is ANQGSEA. V gave up 7 bases and J gave up 4 bases, with 17 bases separating them. The CDR3 is 14 amino acids. CDR3 sequence (DNA): TGCAGCGCCGCCCGGGACATGGGTAAAAACATTCAGTACTTC. The encoded protein is CSAARDMGKNIQYF.

This clone was recorded a few times. V gene TRBV6-2 or TRBV6-3 combines with J gene TRBJ2-2; 9 nucleotides align to TRBD1. Per the germline V gene, CDR1 is MNHEY and CDR2 is SVGEGT. CDR3 length: 18 amino acids. V shed 2 bases, J shed 0 bases, and the junction held 7 bases outside the gene matches. This CDR3 is CASSYPTGGGANTGELFF. The CDR3 DNA follows: TGTGCCAGCAGTTACCCGACAGGGGGAGGGGCGAACACCGGGGAGCTGTTTTTT.

CDR3 sequence (DNA): TGTGCCAGCAGCTTAGCACAGGCCTATGGCTACACCTTC. Its protein product is CASSLAQAYGYTF. This chain links TRBV7-9 with TRBJ1-2; perhaps TRBD1 as D (5 bases). The CDR3 length is 13 residues. Looked up from germline, CDR1 is SEHNR and CDR2 is FQNEAQ (reference sequence). Trimming left V 0 bases short and J 4 bases short, with 6 bases between.

The chain links TRBV12-1 to TRBJ1-6. TRBV12-1 is a recognized pseudogene. This CDR3 has 17 residues. In nucleotides, the CDR3 is TGTGCCAGCAGCTTTGCTATCGTGGGGGGGCATTATTCACCCCTCCACTTT. Translation gives CASSFAIVGGHYSPLHF.

This chain joins TRBV25-1 and TRBJ2-1; 7 positions agree with TRBD1. The CDR3 has 13 amino acids. V shed 8 bases and J 5 bases; nucleotides not matched to a gene: 6. The V gene's germline CDR1 is MGHDK and CDR2 SYGVNS. DNA of the CDR3: TGTGCCAGCTCCAGTGACAGGGACAATGAGCAGTTCTTC. This gives the protein CASSSDRDNEQFF.

V usage is TRBV5-1 and J usage is TRBJ1-6; the match to TRBD1 covers 10 bases. J gave up 10 bases and V 2 bases, and 6 bases lay outside the gene matches. The CDR3 contains 15 residues. Germline V gene data show CDR1 as SGHRS and CDR2 as YFSETQ. CDR3 nucleotides: TGCGCCAGCAGCTTCAGTGGGACAGGGGACTCACCCCTCCACTTT. Protein sequence: CASSFSGTGDSPLHF.

The chain couples TRBV10-2 to TRBJ2-1, with a possible D match to TRBD2 (6 bases). The V end was cut by 4 bases, the J end by 3 bases, with 16 bases between. This CDR3 spans 16 amino acids. Germline lookup yields CDR1 WSHSY and CDR2 SAAADI. CDR3 nucleotide sequence: TGCGCCAGCAGTGCAATACCTGGCGGGGACTACAATGAGCAGTTCTTC. It translates to CASSAIPGGDYNEQFF.

The CDR3 sequence is CASSLALASSYNEQFF. For the CDR3, the DNA is TGTGCCAGCAGCCTAGCTCTGGCTAGCTCCTACAATGAGCAGTTCTTC. The chain joins TRBV3-1 (or the pseudogene TRBV3-2) to TRBJ2-1; D ambiguous. The CDR3 runs to 16 residues. Trimming cost V 4 bases and J 0 bases, with 13 bases left between them. Germline V gene lookup returns CDR1 LGHDT and CDR2 YNNKEL (reference sequence).

This chain links TRBV5-1 with TRBJ2-3; 9 bases match TRBD1. The CDR3 extends over 16 amino acids. Germline V lookup: CDR1 SGHRS, CDR2 YFSETQ. Germline trimming cut 4 bases from V and 0 bases from J; bases unmatched to any gene: 6. CDR3 in amino acids: CASSADRGWSTDTQYF. The CDR3 coding sequence is TGCGCCAGCAGCGCCGACAGGGGGTGGAGCACAGATACGCAGTATTTT.

The genes are TRBV2 and TRBJ1-1; D is unclear. The CDR3 contains 14 residues. Germline V gene sequence: CDR1 SNHLY, CDR2 FYNNEI. V dropped 3 bases and J dropped 0 bases, with 8 bases sitting between them. For the CDR3, the DNA is TGTGCCAGCAGTGAGATCAGGATGAACACTGAAGCTTTCTTT. It translates to CASSEIRMNTEAFF.

V and J are TRBV6-5 and TRBJ1-5; TRBD1 agrees at 8 bases. This CDR3 spans 14 amino acids. The germline CDR1 and CDR2 sequences are MNHEY and SVGAGI. After removal of 10 bases from V and 0 bases from J, the junction contained 5 bases not matched to a gene. The DNA of the CDR3 is TGTGCCAAGCCCGGACAGGGTAGCAATCAGCCCCAGCATTTT. Its protein is CAKPGQGSNQPQHF.

In DNA form, the CDR3 reads TGCAGCGTGGACAGGGGGCTGGATGGCTACACCTTC. This gives the protein CSVDRGLDGYTF. This rearrangement joins TRBV29-1 to TRBJ1-2, with TRBD1 identical over 11 bases. Trimming removed 6 bases from V and 6 bases from J; junction bases left unmatched: 3. The length of the CDR3 is 12 residues. Germline V gene data show CDR1 as SQVTM and CDR2 as ANQGSEA.

The chain uses TRBV6-1 and TRBJ2-7; 10 nucleotides match TRBD1. The CDR3 sequence is 13 residues long. The V gene's germline CDR1 is MNHNS and CDR2 SASEGT. J gave up 7 bases and V 3 bases, and 3 bases lay outside the gene matches. CDR3 residues: CASSETGGREQYF. The CDR3 region has the DNA TGTGCCAGCAGTGAGACAGGGGGCAGGGAGCAGTACTTC.

V gene TRBV28 combines with J gene TRBJ2-3, with 10 positions matching TRBD2. CDR3 length equals 14 residues. Looked up from germline, CDR1 is MDHEN and CDR2 is SYDVKM. Trimming cost V 6 bases and J 4 bases; bases outside gene matches: 4. DNA of the CDR3: TGTGCCAGCAGCCCTAGCGGGAGAGCAGATACGCAGTATTTT. Translated, it gives CASSPSGRADTQYF.

This chain connects TRBV4-1 to TRBJ1-1; TRBD1 matches at 9 bases. With 3 bases clipped from V and 6 bases from J, the junction kept 5 bases outside the gene matches. Looked up from germline, CDR1 is MGHRA and CDR2 is YSYEKL. The CDR3 runs to 14 residues. In nucleotides, the CDR3 is TGCGCCAGCAGCCAGAATACAGGGGGCCCTGAAGCTTTCTTT. Residues: CASSQNTGGPEAFF.

This chain joins TRBV6-5 and TRBJ1-1; TRBD1 is a possible D gene (5 bases). The CDR3 contains 11 residues. Trimming stripped 5 bases from V and 5 bases from J, with 6 bases between. Germline values: CDR1 MNHEY, CDR2 SVGAGI. This CDR3 reads CASSRGTEAFF. The CDR3, as DNA: TGTGCCAGCAGTCGGGGGACTGAAGCTTTCTTT.

This clone showed up just a few times. The J gene is TRBJ2-7, the V gene TRBV29-1; tentative D call: TRBD1 (6 bases). The germline gives CDR1 SQVTM, CDR2 ANQGSEA. This CDR3 spans 13 amino acids. The V end was cut by 5 bases, the J end by 10 bases, with 21 bases between. Here the CDR3 DNA reads TGCAGCGTTCAGAATTGGGGACAAGAAGCTCAGTACTTC. Amino acid sequence: CSVQNWGQEAQYF.

The rearrangement uses TRBV19 and TRBJ1-2; a possible D gene is TRBD1 (6 bases). The V gene lost 1 base and the J gene lost 2 bases, with 8 bases spanning the gap. The CDR3 runs to 14 residues. Germline V CDR1 and CDR2: LNHDA, SQIVND (reference sequence). In DNA, the CDR3 is TGTGCCAGTAGTATAGGGCAGGGGAACTATGGCTACACCTTC. It specifies CASSIGQGNYGYTF.